Following are 26 T cell receptor beta chains from one sample sequenced in a study of breast tumors, draining lymph nodes, adjacent tissues listed by TCRdb under 2016. Lymph node samples came from the axillary draining lymph nodes of breast cancer patients. Library preparation used multiplex PCR. Sequencer: Illumina HiSeq 2000. The public reads were run again by TCRdb, first through fastp at Q25 and then through MiXCR, and only productive beta chains were kept. When rows share a CDR3 protein, they turn into one entry using the most common DNA and genes. This sample is represented by 200,000 or so distinct CDR3 sequences; approximately 33% of them were singletons. More than 4% of the sample is in the top ten clones. Source material: axillary lymph node tissue. Source of these receptors: a female donor with breast cancer. Some clones in this sample may be carry-over from other donors' samples.

Many counts were recorded for this clonotype. At one boundary the junction diverges from the germline segment, which might be a read error. The genes are TRBV20-1 and TRBJ1-6, with D uncertain. This CDR3 is built from 14 residues. Germline CDR1 reads DFQATT; CDR2 reads SNEGSKA (reference sequence). In DNA, the CDR3 is TGCAGTGCGAGAGAGAGCTCCTATAATTCACCCCTCCACTTT. This codes for CSARESSYNSPLHF.

The chain links TRBV7-2 to TRBJ1-1; no reliable D call. With 5 bases removed from V and 0 bases from J, the gap between germline ends came to 10 bases. The CDR3 consists of 14 residues. CDR1 SGHTA and CDR2 FQGNSA come from the germline V gene. The CDR3 DNA reads as TGTGCCAGCAGCCAAAGAACCATGAACACTGAAGCTTTCTTT. It specifies CASSQRTMNTEAFF.

This clonotype was counted many times. The chain couples TRBV5-5 to TRBJ2-5; D could derive from TRBD1 or TRBD2 (5 bases each). This CDR3 spans 15 amino acids. Germline assignment: CDR1 SGHKS and CDR2 YYEKEE (reference sequence). V was trimmed by 1 base and J by 5 bases, leaving 15 bases between them. CDR3 DNA: TGTGCCAGCAGCTTGATCCGGGGCTGGAGGGAGACCCAGTACTTC. It yields the protein CASSLIRGWRETQYF.

This clonotype was detected only a few times. A read error is possible here, since a much larger clone lies one base away. The CDR3 DNA sequence: TGTGCCAGCAGCCACGGCTATGGCTACACCTTC. This codes for CASSHGYGYTF. The chain uses TRBV6-5 and TRBJ1-2; D ambiguous. The germline V gene has CDR1 MNHEY and CDR2 SVGAGI. This CDR3 has 11 amino acids. Between the trimmed V and J ends, which lost 6 bases and 4 bases, there was a span of 6 bases.

This clonotype was picked up many times. The chain joins TRBV20-1 to TRBJ2-3; a possible D gene is TRBD2 (6 bases). Germline-derived CDR1 and CDR2 are DFQATT and SNEGSKA (reference sequence). The V gene lost 4 bases and the J gene lost 2 bases, with 16 bases spanning the gap. The CDR3 spans 15 residues. The CDR3: CSAIEGAGPTDTQYF. CDR3 DNA: TGCAGTGCTATCGAAGGAGCGGGCCCCACAGATACGCAGTATTTT.

This clonotype occurred many times. This CDR3 reads CASKGLVITDTQYF. CDR3 DNA sequence: TGTGCCAGCAAGGGACTAGTGATCACAGATACGCAGTATTTT. V usage is TRBV2 and J usage is TRBJ2-3, with 8 bases that match TRBD2. This CDR3 has 14 residues. Per germline, CDR1 SNHLY and CDR2 FYNNEI. The junction had 5 bases not matched to a gene; V was cut back by 7 bases and J by 2 bases.

The J gene is TRBJ2-7, the V gene TRBV6-6; unclear D gene. V was clipped by 2 bases and J by 3 bases, with 8 bases between them. Germline CDR1 and CDR2: MNHNY and SVGAGI (reference sequence). This CDR3 has 13 amino acids. The CDR3 region is CASSYQDGYEQYF. The CDR3 nucleotides are TGTGCCAGCAGTTACCAGGACGGCTACGAGCAGTACTTC.

There are many counts of this clonotype. The chain couples TRBV5-8 to TRBJ2-7; a weak D match, TRBD1 (6 bases). In germline, CDR1 is SGHTS, CDR2 YDEGEE. The CDR3 consists of 14 residues. The V end lost 3 bases, the J end lost 1 base, and 11 bases lay between the germline ends. The CDR3: CASSSRDTSYEQYF. CDR3 sequence (DNA): TGTGCCAGCAGCTCCAGGGACACATCCTACGAGCAGTACTTC.

This clonotype was observed at least ten times. The chain employs TRBV12-3 or TRBV12-4 and TRBJ1-6, with D unresolved. The CDR3 contains 14 residues. Trimming stripped 1 base from V and 7 bases from J, with 8 bases between. Here the CDR3 DNA reads TGTGCCAGCAGTTTAGACAGTCCGAATTCACCCCTCCACTTT. Its translation: CASSLDSPNSPLHF.

This chain joins TRBV2 and TRBJ2-2, with a tentative D call TRBD1 (6 bases). Germline loops: CDR1 SNHLY, CDR2 FYNNEI. CDR3 size: 13 residues. CDR3 sequence: CAREGGNTGELFF. In nucleotides, the CDR3 is TGTGCTAGAGAAGGGGGTAACACCGGGGAGCTGTTTTTT.

The table lists this clonotype with many counts. The genes are TRBV7-9 and TRBJ1-4; D unclear. This CDR3 spans 14 amino acids. Trimming took 5 bases from V and 0 from J, leaving 7 bases between them. CDR1 is SEHNR and CDR2 is FQNEAQ in the germline V gene (reference sequence). The CDR3, as DNA: TGTGCCAGCAGCCAAAGCGCAACTAATGAAAAACTGTTTTTT. It translates to CASSQSATNEKLFF.

This clonotype was seen many times. J is TRBJ2-5 and V is TRBV20-1; 10 bases are shared with TRBD2. The CDR3 sequence is 18 residues long. Germline V CDR1 and CDR2: DFQATT, SNEGSKA (reference sequence). Trimming took 5 bases from V and 4 from J; bases not matched to a gene: 19. The CDR3 here is CSAYPSGGALFLGETQYF. As DNA, the CDR3 is TGCAGTGCTTACCCCAGCGGGGGGGCCTTATTTTTAGGAGAGACCCAGTACTTC.

The rearrangement joins TRBV28 to TRBJ2-3; 13 bases line up with TRBD2. The CDR3 contains 14 residues. The V segment lost 6 bases and the J segment 7 bases; nucleotides outside the gene matches: 4. Per germline, CDR1 MDHEN and CDR2 SYDVKM. The CDR3 protein is CASRGGLAGHTQYF. The CDR3 DNA reads TGTGCCAGCAGGGGGGGACTAGCGGGGCATACGCAGTATTTT.

There are many counts of this clonotype. The V gene is TRBV12-3 or TRBV12-4, the J gene TRBJ1-5; no definite D call. This CDR3 comprises 14 residues. V was pared by 1 base and J by 3 bases, with 7 bases between. The CDR3: CASSLGMDNQPQHF. The DNA of the CDR3 is TGTGCCAGCAGTTTAGGGATGGACAATCAGCCCCAGCATTTT.

This chain uses TRBV6-2 or TRBV6-3 with TRBJ2-1; D is uncertain. CDR3 size: 11 residues. CDR1 and CDR2 from the germline V gene are MNHEY and SVGEGT. Trimming cost V 0 bases and J 15 bases, with 9 bases left between them. CDR3 amino acids: CASSYSRFRFF. CDR3 sequence (DNA): TGTGCCAGCAGTTACTCAAGGTTTCGGTTCTTC.

This clonotype was counted ten times or more. The chain employs TRBV20-1 and TRBJ2-2, with 7 nucleotides matching TRBD2. Germline V gene lookup returns CDR1 DFQATT and CDR2 SNEGSKA (reference sequence). V was clipped by 0 bases and J by 8 bases; unmatched bases: 18. The CDR3 contains 18 residues. CDR3 residues: CSARDSRGDYRGSGELFF. The CDR3 region has the DNA TGCAGTGCTAGAGATAGTAGAGGGGACTACCGCGGTTCAGGGGAGCTGTTTTTT.

This clonotype was recorded many times. The gene calls are TRBV5-5 and TRBJ2-7; D may correspond to TRBD1 or TRBD2 (5 bases each). V was shortened by 3 bases and J by 3 bases, with 16 bases between the two germline ends. The CDR3 sequence is 15 residues long. Germline loops: CDR1 SGHKS, CDR2 YYEKEE (reference sequence). CDR3 loop: CASSSEPGPYYEQYF. Here the CDR3 DNA reads TGTGCCAGCAGCTCCGAACCGGGACCTTACTACGAGCAGTACTTC.

The sample holds a few counts of this clonotype. A much larger clone differs from this one at a single base, so this may be a read error. The missing conserved phenylalanine or tryptophan at the end of this CDR3 makes a read error likely. The chain links TRBV7-3 to TRBJ2-7; 12 bases align to TRBD1. The CDR3 totals 14 residues. V dropped 4 bases and J dropped 6; count of bases not matched to a gene: 4. Germline loops: CDR1 SGHTA, CDR2 FQGTGA. The CDR3 sequence: CASSSTGQGAEQYL. The CDR3 DNA follows: TGTGCCAGCAGCTCCACGGGACAGGGGGCCGAGCAGTACCTC.

This clonotype was observed a handful of times. It may be a read error: a sequence one base away is much more abundant. The chain carries TRBV20-1 and TRBJ2-1; TRBD1 is a possible D gene (6 bases). Germline CDR1 is DFQATT and CDR2 is SNEGSKA (reference sequence). There are 12 residues in the CDR3. CDR3 coding DNA: TGCAGTGCTTGGGACAACTACAATGAGCCGTTCTTC. It codes for CSAWDNYNEPFF.

This clonotype was seen more than once but under ten times. The chain joins TRBV6-1 to TRBJ1-5; possible D gene TRBD1, 6 bases. Germline-derived CDR1 and CDR2 are MNHNS and SASEGT. This CDR3 has 16 amino acids. Trimming shortened V by 7 bases and J by 6 bases, and 22 bases separated the two germline ends. CDR3 protein: CASTQLQGFGGQPQHF. The CDR3 DNA reads TGTGCCAGCACCCAACTACAGGGTTTTGGAGGTCAGCCCCAGCATTTT.

This clonotype was seen many times. The chain couples TRBV5-6 to TRBJ2-1; D is perhaps TRBD2 (5 bases). The V end was cut by 4 bases, the J end by 4 bases, with 15 bases between. The CDR3 spans 15 residues. CDR1 and CDR2 (germline): SGHDT, YYEEEE. DNA of the CDR3: TGTGCCAGCAGCCCCCTTGGGAGCTCTTACAATGAGCAGTTCTTC. Protein product: CASSPLGSSYNEQFF.

There are many counts of this clonotype. V gene TRBV24-1 combines with J gene TRBJ2-1; 9 bases fit TRBD2. Germline values: CDR1 KGHDR, CDR2 SFDVKD. V gave up 3 bases and J gave up 7 bases; unmatched junction bases: 9. This CDR3 comprises 16 residues. CDR3 in amino acids: CATSDQTASGDNEQFF. The CDR3 DNA reads TGTGCCACCAGTGATCAGACGGCTAGCGGGGATAATGAGCAGTTCTTC.

The genes are TRBV29-1 and TRBJ2-3; D possibly corresponds to TRBD2 (5 bases). V lost 4 bases and J lost 2, with 16 bases in between. Per the germline V gene, CDR1 is SQVTM and CDR2 is ANQGSEA. The CDR3 contains 15 residues. The CDR3 protein is CSVGEGNGHTDTQYF. CDR3 nucleotides: TGCAGCGTTGGAGAGGGTAACGGGCACACAGATACGCAGTATTTT.

This clonotype was counted many times. The rearrangement uses TRBV5-8 and TRBJ2-2; D unresolved. Germline V gene data show CDR1 as SGHTS and CDR2 as YDEGEE. V lost 1 base and J 1 base, leaving 8 bases between the germline ends. The CDR3 consists of 15 residues. CDR3 in DNA: TGTGCCAGCAGCTTGAACGCAGGGAACACCGGGGAGCTGTTTTTT. It is translated as CASSLNAGNTGELFF.

This clonotype appeared many times. This chain links TRBV12-3 or TRBV12-4 with TRBJ2-7; D perhaps matches TRBD2 (6 bases). CDR3 length: 13 amino acids. V lost 6 bases to trimming and J lost 6 bases, with 15 bases between them. Here the CDR3 reads CASRGDLAGEQYF. DNA of the CDR3: TGTGCCAGCAGGGGGGACTTAGCCGGCGAGCAGTACTTC.

This clonotype was observed a few times. This chain uses TRBV7-8 with TRBJ1-1, with D maybe TRBD1 (5 bases). Germline V gives CDR1 SGHVS, CDR2 FQNEAQ. V was shortened by 2 bases and J by 8 bases, with 15 bases between the two germline ends. The CDR3 is made up of 14 amino acids. The CDR3 DNA follows: TGTGCCAGCAGCTTAAATGGGGGGAAGGGAGAAGCTTTCTTT. It specifies CASSLNGGKGEAFF. Complete variable domain (other parts from reference TRBV7-8 and TRBJ1-1): GAGVSQSPRYKVAKRGQDVALRCDPISGHVSLFWYQQALGQGPEFLTYFQNEAQLDKSGLPSDRFFAERPEGSVSTLKIQRTQQEDSAVYLCASSLNGGKGEAFFGQGTRLTVV.